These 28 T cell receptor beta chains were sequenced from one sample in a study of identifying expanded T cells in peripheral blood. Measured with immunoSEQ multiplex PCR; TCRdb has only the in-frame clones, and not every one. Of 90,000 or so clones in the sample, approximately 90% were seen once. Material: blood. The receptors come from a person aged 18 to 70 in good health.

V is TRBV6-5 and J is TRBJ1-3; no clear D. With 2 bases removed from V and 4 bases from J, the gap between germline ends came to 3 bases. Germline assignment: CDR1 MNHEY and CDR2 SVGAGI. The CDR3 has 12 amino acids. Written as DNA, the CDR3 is TGTGCCAGCAGTTACGGCGGAAACACCATATATTTT. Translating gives CASSYGGNTIYF.

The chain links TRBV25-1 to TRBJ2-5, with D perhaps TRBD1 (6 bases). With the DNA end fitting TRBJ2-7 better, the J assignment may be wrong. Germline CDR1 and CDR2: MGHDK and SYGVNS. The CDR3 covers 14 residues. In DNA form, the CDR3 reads TGTGCCAGCAGTGCGGGCACAGGGCTCTACGAGCAGTACTTC. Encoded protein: CASSAGTGLYEQYF.

This chain's CDR3 is CASSPTSGGAITQYF. In DNA form, the CDR3 reads TGTGCCAGCAGTCCCACTAGCGGGGGGGCCATTACGCAGTATTTT. The chain joins TRBV6-4 to TRBJ2-3; 13 positions match TRBD2. Germline V CDR1 and CDR2: MRHNA, SNTAGT. CDR3 length equals 15 residues. V dropped 5 bases and J dropped 8; count of bases not matched to a gene: 7.

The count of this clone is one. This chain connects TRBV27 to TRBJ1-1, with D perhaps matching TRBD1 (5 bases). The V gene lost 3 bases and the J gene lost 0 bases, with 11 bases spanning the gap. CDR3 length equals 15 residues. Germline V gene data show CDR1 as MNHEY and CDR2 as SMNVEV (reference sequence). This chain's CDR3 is CASSLMAGMNTEAFF. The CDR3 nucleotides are TGTGCCAGCAGTTTGATGGCAGGGATGAACACTGAAGCTTTCTTT.

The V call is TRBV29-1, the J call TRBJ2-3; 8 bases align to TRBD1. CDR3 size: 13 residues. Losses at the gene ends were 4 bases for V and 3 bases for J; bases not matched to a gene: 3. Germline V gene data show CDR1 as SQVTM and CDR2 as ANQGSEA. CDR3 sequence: CSVGTGRTDTQYF. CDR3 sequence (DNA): TGCAGCGTTGGGACAGGGAGGACAGATACGCAGTATTTT.

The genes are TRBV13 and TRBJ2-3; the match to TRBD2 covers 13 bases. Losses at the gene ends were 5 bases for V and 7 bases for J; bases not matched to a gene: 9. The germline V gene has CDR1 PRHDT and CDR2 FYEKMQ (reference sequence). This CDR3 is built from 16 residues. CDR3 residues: CASSLWTSGGLNTQYF. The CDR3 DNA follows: TGTGCCAGCAGCCTCTGGACTAGCGGGGGCTTAAATACGCAGTATTTT.

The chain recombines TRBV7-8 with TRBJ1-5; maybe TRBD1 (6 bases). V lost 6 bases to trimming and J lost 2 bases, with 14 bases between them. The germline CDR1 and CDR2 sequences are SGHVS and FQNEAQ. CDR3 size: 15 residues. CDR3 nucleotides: TGTGCCAGCAGGAAGGGGGGGGCCCGCAATCAGCCCCAGCATTTT. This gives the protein CASRKGGARNQPQHF.

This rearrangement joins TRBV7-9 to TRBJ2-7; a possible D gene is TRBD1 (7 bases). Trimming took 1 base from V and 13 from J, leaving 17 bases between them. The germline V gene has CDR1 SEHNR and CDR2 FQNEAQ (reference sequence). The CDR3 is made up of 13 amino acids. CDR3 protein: CASSLVRDSQGYF. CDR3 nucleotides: TGTGCCAGCAGCTTAGTGCGGGACAGCCAAGGCTACTTC.

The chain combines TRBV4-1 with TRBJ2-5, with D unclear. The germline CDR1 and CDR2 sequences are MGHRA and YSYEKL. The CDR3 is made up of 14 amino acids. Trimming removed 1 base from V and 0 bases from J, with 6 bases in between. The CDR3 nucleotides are TGCGCCAGCAGCCAAGGCTCGAACCAAGAGACCCAGTACTTC. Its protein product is CASSQGSNQETQYF.

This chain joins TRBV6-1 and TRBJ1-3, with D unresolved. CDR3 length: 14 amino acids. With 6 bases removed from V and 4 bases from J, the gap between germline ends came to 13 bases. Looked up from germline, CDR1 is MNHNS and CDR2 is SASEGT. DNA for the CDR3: TGTGCCAGCAGAAGGACGGAACTGGGAAACACCATATATTTT. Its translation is CASRRTELGNTIYF.

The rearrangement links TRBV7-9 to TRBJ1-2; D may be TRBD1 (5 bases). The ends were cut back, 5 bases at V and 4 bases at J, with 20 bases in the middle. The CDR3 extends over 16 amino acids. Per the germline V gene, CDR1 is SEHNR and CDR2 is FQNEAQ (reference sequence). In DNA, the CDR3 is TGTGCCAGCAGCCCGTCGGGCAGGGAGCGCTCCTATGGCTACACCTTC. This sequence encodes CASSPSGRERSYGYTF.

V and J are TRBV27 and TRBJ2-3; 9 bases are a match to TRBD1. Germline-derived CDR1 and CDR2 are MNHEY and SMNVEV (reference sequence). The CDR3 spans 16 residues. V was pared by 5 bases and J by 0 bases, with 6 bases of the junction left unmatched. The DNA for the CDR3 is TGTGCCAGCAGTCCCGGGACAGGGCTTAGCACAGATACGCAGTATTTT. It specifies CASSPGTGLSTDTQYF.

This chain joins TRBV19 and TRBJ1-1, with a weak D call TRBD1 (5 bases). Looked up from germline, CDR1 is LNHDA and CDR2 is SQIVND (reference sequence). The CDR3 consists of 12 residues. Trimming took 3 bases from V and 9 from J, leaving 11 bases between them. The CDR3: CASSILRGQAFF. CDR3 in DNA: TGTGCCAGTAGTATTCTTCGGGGCCAAGCTTTCTTT.

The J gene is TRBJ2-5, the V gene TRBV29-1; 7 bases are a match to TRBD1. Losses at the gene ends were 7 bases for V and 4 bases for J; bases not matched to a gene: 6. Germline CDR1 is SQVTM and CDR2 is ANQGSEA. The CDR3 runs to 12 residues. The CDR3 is CSGRQGPETQYF. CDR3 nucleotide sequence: TGCAGCGGGAGACAGGGCCCAGAGACCCAGTACTTC.

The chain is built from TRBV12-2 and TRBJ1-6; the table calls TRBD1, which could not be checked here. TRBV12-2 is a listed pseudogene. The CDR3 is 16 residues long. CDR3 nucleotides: TGTGCAAGTCGCCCGCTCAGGGGGCGCTACCGGTCACCCCTCCACTTT. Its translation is CASRPLRGRYRSPLHF.

The CDR3 nucleotides read TGTGCCAGCAGTGGGCCGGGGGGTGCATATGGCTACACCTTC. It yields the protein CASSGPGGAYGYTF. The J gene is TRBJ1-2, the V gene TRBV28; D perhaps matches TRBD1 (5 bases). CDR1 and CDR2 (germline): MDHEN, SYDVKM. This CDR3 is built from 14 residues. V was trimmed by 5 bases and J by 5 bases, leaving 15 bases between them.

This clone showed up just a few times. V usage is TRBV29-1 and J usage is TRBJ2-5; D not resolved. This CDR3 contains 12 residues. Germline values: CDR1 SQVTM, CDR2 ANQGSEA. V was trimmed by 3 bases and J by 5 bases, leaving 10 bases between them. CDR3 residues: CSVDGYGETQYF. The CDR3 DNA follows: TGCAGCGTTGACGGCTACGGGGAGACCCAGTACTTC.

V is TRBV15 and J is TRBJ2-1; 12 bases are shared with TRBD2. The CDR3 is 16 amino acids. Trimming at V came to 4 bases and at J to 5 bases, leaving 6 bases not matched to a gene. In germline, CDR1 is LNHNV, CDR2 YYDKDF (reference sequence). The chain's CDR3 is CATSKRLAGEDNEQFF. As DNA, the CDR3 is TGTGCCACCAGCAAAAGACTAGCGGGGGAAGACAATGAGCAGTTCTTC.

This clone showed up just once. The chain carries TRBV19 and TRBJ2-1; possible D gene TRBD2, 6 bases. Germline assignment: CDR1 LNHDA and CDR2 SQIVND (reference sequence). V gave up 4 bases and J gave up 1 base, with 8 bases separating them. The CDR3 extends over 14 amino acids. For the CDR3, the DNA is TGTGCCAGTAGTACTGGGGGGTCCTACAATGAGCAGTTCTTC. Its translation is CASSTGGSYNEQFF.

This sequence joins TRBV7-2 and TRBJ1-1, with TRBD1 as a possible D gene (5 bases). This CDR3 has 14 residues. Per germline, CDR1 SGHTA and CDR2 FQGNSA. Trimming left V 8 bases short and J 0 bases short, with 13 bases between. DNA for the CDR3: TGTGCCAGCGGGGGGAGGAGTTTGAACACTGAAGCTTTCTTT. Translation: CASGGRSLNTEAFF.

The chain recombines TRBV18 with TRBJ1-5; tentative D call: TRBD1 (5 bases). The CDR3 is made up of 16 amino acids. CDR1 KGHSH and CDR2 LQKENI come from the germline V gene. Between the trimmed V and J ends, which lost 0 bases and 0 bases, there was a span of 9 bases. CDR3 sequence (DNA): TGTGCCAGCTCACCACCGGGACTTAATAGCAATCAGCCCCAGCATTTT. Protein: CASSPPGLNSNQPQHF.

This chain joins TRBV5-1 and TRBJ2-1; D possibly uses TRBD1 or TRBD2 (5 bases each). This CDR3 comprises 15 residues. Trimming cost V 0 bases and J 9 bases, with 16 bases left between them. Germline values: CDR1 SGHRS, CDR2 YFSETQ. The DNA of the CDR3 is TGCGCCAGCAGCTTGGAGGGACCGTTGTCGCCTGAGCAGTTCTTC. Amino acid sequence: CASSLEGPLSPEQFF.

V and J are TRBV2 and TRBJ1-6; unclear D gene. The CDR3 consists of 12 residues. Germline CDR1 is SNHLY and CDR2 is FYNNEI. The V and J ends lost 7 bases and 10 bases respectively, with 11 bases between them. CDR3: CASITTGSPLHF. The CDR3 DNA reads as TGTGCCAGCATCACGACGGGCTCACCCCTCCACTTT.

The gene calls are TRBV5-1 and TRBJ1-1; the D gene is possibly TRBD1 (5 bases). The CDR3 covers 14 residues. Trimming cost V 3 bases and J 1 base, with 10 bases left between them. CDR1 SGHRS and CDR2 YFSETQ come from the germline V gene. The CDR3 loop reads CASSSGTANTEAFF. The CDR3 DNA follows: TGCGCCAGCAGCTCCGGGACGGCGAACACTGAAGCTTTCTTT.

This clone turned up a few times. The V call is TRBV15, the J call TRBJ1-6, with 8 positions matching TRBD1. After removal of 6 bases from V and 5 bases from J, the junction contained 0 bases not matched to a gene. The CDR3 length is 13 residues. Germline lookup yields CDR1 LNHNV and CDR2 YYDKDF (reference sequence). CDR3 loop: CATRDRDNSPLHF. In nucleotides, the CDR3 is TGTGCCACCAGGGACAGGGATAATTCACCCCTCCACTTT. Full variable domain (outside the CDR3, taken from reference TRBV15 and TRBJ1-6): DAMVIQNPRYQVTQFGKPVTLSCSQTLNHNVMYWYQQKSSQAPKLLFHYYDKDFNNEADTPDNFQSRRPNTSFCFLDIRSPGLGDTAMYLCATRDRDNSPLHFGNGTRLTVT.

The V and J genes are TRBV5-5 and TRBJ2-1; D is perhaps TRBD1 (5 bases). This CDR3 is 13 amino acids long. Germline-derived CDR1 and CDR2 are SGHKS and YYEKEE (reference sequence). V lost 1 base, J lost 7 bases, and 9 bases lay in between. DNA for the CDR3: TGTGCCAGCAGCTTGTTCAGGGTGAATGAGCAGTTCTTC. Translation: CASSLFRVNEQFF.

CDR3 DNA sequence: TGTGCCAGCAGCTTAGAGCACAGGGCCTATAATTCACCCCTCCACTTT. Protein product: CASSLEHRAYNSPLHF. V is TRBV5-6 and J is TRBJ1-6; TRBD1 is a possible D gene (6 bases). Trimming shortened V by 2 bases and J by 2 bases, and 11 bases separated the two germline ends. Germline values: CDR1 SGHDT, CDR2 YYEEEE. The CDR3 consists of 16 residues.

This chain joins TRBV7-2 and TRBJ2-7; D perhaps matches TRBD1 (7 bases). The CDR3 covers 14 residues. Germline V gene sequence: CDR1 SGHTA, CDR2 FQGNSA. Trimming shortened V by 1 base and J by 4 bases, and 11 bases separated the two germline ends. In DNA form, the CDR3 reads TGTGCCAGCAGCTTAGGCGGGACAGTTTACGAGCAGTACTTC. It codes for CASSLGGTVYEQYF. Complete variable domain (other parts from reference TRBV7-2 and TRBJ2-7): GAGVSQSPSNKVTEKGKDVELRCDPISGHTALYWYRQSLGQGLEFLIYFQGNSAPDKSGLPSDRFSAERTGGSVSTLTIQRTQQEDSAVYLCASSLGGTVYEQYFGPGTRLTVT.